This T cell receptor beta chain is from a study of blood T cells in healthy people across ages. There are 15 residues in the CDR3. With V trimmed by 8 bases and J by 4 bases, 13 bases remained unmatched. Per germline, CDR1 MNHEY and CDR2 SMNVEV (reference sequence). Healthy Caucasian individuals from Russia aged 6 to 90 served as donors. With a J-beta primer mix and a sample-barcoded 5' primer, a second PCR ran 7 to 11 cycles. MiXCR was run by TCRdb on the 5' RACE reads, yielding one entry per CDR3 protein. Seen here are approximately 1.5 million distinct CDR3 sequences, roughly 32% observed once, and the top ten hold roughly 10%.

The rearrangement joins TRBV27 to TRBJ2-5; 7 positions agree with TRBD2. This receptor was obtained from a woman aged 25 to 39 in good health. The sequenced sample consisted of blood. The CDR3 nucleotides read TGTGCCAGCGGCAGGACTAGAATTAAGCGAGAGACCCAGTACTTC. It encodes CASGRTRIKRETQYF.